A selection of T cell receptor beta chains follows, all from one sample in a study of blood T cell repertoires in COVID-19. Repertoires were generated with immunoSEQ multiplex PCR, while TCRdb's copy carries only in-frame clones and drops some. The sample has 150,000 or so clones, roughly four fifths seen once. The sample was peripheral blood. These receptors originate from a human donor in a cohort sampled during active COVID-19. CDR3s include the opening cysteine and the closing phenylalanine or tryptophan. A D gene is named only where the DNA matches it firmly. Only part of the rows carry a size: once, few, many, or a class if the clone is expanded.

v_gene: TRBV11-3; d_gene: -; abundance: -; j_gene: TRBJ2-7; CDR3aa: CASSRLGDEQYF; CDR3nt: TGTGCCAGCAGCCGACTAGGGGACGAGCAGTACTTC
v_gene: TRBV12-3/TRBV12-4; d_gene: -; abundance: few; j_gene: TRBJ1-6; CDR3aa: CASSSLRNSPLHF; CDR3nt: TGTGCCAGCAGTTCCCTACGGAATTCACCCCTCCACTTT
v_gene: TRBV18; d_gene: TRBD1; abundance: -; j_gene: TRBJ1-1; CDR3aa: CASSPAGTGRNTEAFF; CDR3nt: TGTGCCAGCTCACCGGCCGGGACAGGGCGGAACACTGAAGCTTTCTTT
v_gene: TRBV6-5; d_gene: -; abundance: -; j_gene: TRBJ2-3; CDR3aa: CASSLGEPSTDTQYF; CDR3nt: TGTGCCAGCTCCCTTGGGGAGCCTAGCACAGATACGCAGTATTTT
v_gene: TRBV27; d_gene: TRBD2; abundance: -; j_gene: TRBJ2-5; CDR3aa: CASSPRLAGGETQYF; CDR3nt: TGTGCCAGCAGTCCAAGACTAGCGGGAGGAGAGACCCAGTACTTC
v_gene: TRBV5-1; d_gene: -; abundance: -; j_gene: TRBJ1-5; CDR3aa: CASSLTPGPNQPQHF; CDR3nt: TGCGCCAGCAGCTTGACGCCAGGGCCCAATCAGCCCCAGCATTTT
v_gene: TRBV4-1; d_gene: -; abundance: -; j_gene: TRBJ2-1; CDR3aa: CASSQDNQKYNEQFF; CDR3nt: TGCGCCAGCAGCCAAGATAATCAGAAATACAATGAGCAGTTCTTC
v_gene: TRBV6-5; d_gene: -; abundance: -; j_gene: TRBJ2-3; CDR3aa: CASSYGGLATTDTQYF; CDR3nt: TGTGCCAGCAGTTACGGGGGCCTCGCTACCACAGATACGCAGTATTTT
v_gene: TRBV21-1; d_gene: -; abundance: -; j_gene: TRBJ2-1; CDR3aa: CASLTTARGDEQFF; CDR3nt: TGTGCCAGCTTAACAACTGCGAGAGGCGATGAGCAGTTCTTC
v_gene: TRBV5-4; d_gene: -; abundance: -; j_gene: TRBJ1-2; CDR3aa: CASSGDSRGYTF; CDR3nt: TGTGCCAGCAGCGGTGACAGTCGGGGCTACACCTTC
v_gene: TRBV30; d_gene: -; abundance: once; j_gene: TRBJ1-2; CDR3aa: CAWRPKLGGQNNYGYTF; CDR3nt: TGTGCCTGGAGGCCTAAATTGGGGGGGCAAAATAACTATGGCTACACCTTC
v_gene: TRBV19; d_gene: -; abundance: -; j_gene: TRBJ2-2; CDR3aa: CASRRVSGTGNTGELFF; CDR3nt: TGTGCCAGTAGAAGAGTGAGCGGGACAGGTAACACCGGGGAGCTGTTTTTT
v_gene: TRBV5-8; d_gene: -; abundance: -; j_gene: TRBJ2-7; CDR3aa: CASSRVGPGFSYEQYF; CDR3nt: TGTGCCAGCAGCCGTGTGGGGCCGGGTTTTTCCTACGAGCAGTACTTC
v_gene: TRBV7-8; d_gene: -; abundance: -; j_gene: TRBJ1-1; CDR3aa: CASSLYWGESEAFF; CDR3nt: TGTGCCAGCAGCCTGTACTGGGGGGAGAGTGAAGCTTTCTTT
v_gene: TRBV29-1; d_gene: TRBD2; abundance: -; j_gene: TRBJ2-1; CDR3aa: CSVHGRARERGALREQFF; CDR3nt: TGCAGCGTCCACGGCAGGGCGCGGGAGCGGGGGGCCTTGCGGGAGCAGTTCTTC
v_gene: TRBV18; d_gene: -; abundance: -; j_gene: TRBJ1-4; CDR3aa: CASSRDNQANEKLFF; CDR3nt: TGTGCCAGCTCCCGTGACAACCAGGCTAATGAAAAACTGTTTTTT
v_gene: TRBV6-2/TRBV6-3; d_gene: TRBD2; abundance: -; j_gene: TRBJ2-5; CDR3aa: CASSPGLAGGDIVVTQYF; CDR3nt: TGTGCCAGCAGCCCCGGACTAGCGGGAGGCGACATCGTGGTGACCCAGTACTTC
v_gene: TRBV5-1; d_gene: TRBD1; abundance: -; j_gene: TRBJ2-7; CDR3aa: CASRQGQERAYEQYF; CDR3nt: TGCGCCAGCAGACAGGGACAGGAAAGGGCCTACGAGCAGTACTTC
v_gene: TRBV28; d_gene: TRBD1; abundance: -; j_gene: TRBJ2-7; CDR3aa: CASSPGDREGEQYF; CDR3nt: TGTGCCAGCAGCCCGGGGGACAGGGAGGGCGAGCAGTACTTC
v_gene: TRBV11-1; d_gene: TRBD2; abundance: once; j_gene: TRBJ2-1; CDR3aa: CASSATPSGSHEQFF; CDR3nt: TGTGCCAGCAGCGCAACCCCTAGCGGGAGCCATGAGCAGTTCTTC
v_gene: TRBV12-3/TRBV12-4; d_gene: -; abundance: few; j_gene: TRBJ2-6; CDR3aa: CASSPTGANVLTF; CDR3nt: TGTGCCAGCAGCCCTACTGGGGCCAACGTCCTGACTTTC
v_gene: TRBV5-1; d_gene: TRBD1; abundance: -; j_gene: TRBJ2-3; CDR3aa: CASSFQGASTDTQYF; CDR3nt: TGCGCCAGCAGCTTTCAGGGGGCTAGCACAGATACGCAGTATTTT
v_gene: TRBV9; d_gene: TRBD2; abundance: -; j_gene: TRBJ2-2; CDR3aa: CASSATLGTSGIGELFF; CDR3nt: TGTGCCAGCAGCGCAACCTTGGGGACTAGCGGGATTGGGGAGCTGTTTTTT
v_gene: TRBV7-3; d_gene: TRBD2; abundance: -; j_gene: TRBJ2-1; CDR3aa: CASSLKREGNNEQFF; CDR3nt: TGTGCCAGCAGCTTAAAACGGGAGGGGAACAATGAGCAGTTCTTC
v_gene: TRBV19; d_gene: TRBD2; abundance: -; j_gene: TRBJ2-1; CDR3aa: CASLGGGRPGPYNEQFF; CDR3nt: TGTGCCAGTCTTGGAGGCGGGAGGCCGGGGCCCTACAATGAGCAGTTCTTC
v_gene: TRBV19; d_gene: -; abundance: -; j_gene: TRBJ2-3; CDR3aa: CASSIGQVGTDTQYF; CDR3nt: TGTGCCAGTAGTATTGGACAAGTCGGCACAGATACGCAGTATTTT
v_gene: TRBV4-2; d_gene: TRBD1; abundance: once; j_gene: TRBJ2-1; CDR3aa: CASSQETPGTGANNEQFF; CDR3nt: TGTGCCAGCAGCCAAGAGACTCCCGGGACAGGGGCCAACAATGAGCAGTTCTTC
v_gene: TRBV28; d_gene: -; abundance: -; j_gene: TRBJ1-1; CDR3aa: CASSIRSGDTEAFF; CDR3nt: TGTGCCAGCAGTATCAGATCGGGGGACACTGAAGCTTTCTTT
v_gene: TRBV11-3; d_gene: -; abundance: -; j_gene: TRBJ2-5; CDR3aa: CASSPDGGRETQYF; CDR3nt: TGTGCCAGCAGCCCCGACGGGGGTCGGGAGACCCAGTACTTC
v_gene: TRBV27; d_gene: -; abundance: -; j_gene: TRBJ2-4; CDR3aa: CASSSPGDITNIQYF; CDR3nt: TGTGCCAGCAGTTCCCCAGGGGATATTACGAACATTCAGTACTTC
v_gene: TRBV6-1; d_gene: TRBD2; abundance: -; j_gene: TRBJ2-3; CDR3aa: CASSEALLLAGAKDTQYF; CDR3nt: TGTGCCAGCAGTGAAGCGCTTCTACTAGCGGGAGCTAAAGATACGCAGTATTTT
v_gene: TRBV3-1/TRBV3-2; d_gene: -; abundance: -; j_gene: TRBJ2-4; CDR3aa: CASSLGPSGNIQYF; CDR3nt: TGTGCCAGCAGCCTTGGTCCTTCGGGAAACATTCAGTACTTC
v_gene: TRBV9; d_gene: -; abundance: -; j_gene: TRBJ1-4; CDR3aa: CASSVPGDNEKLFF; CDR3nt: TGTGCCAGCAGCGTGCCAGGGGATAATGAAAAACTGTTTTTT
v_gene: TRBV28; d_gene: -; abundance: -; j_gene: TRBJ2-6; CDR3aa: CASSPGGANVLTF; CDR3nt: TGTGCCAGCAGTCCAGGTGGGGCCAACGTCCTGACTTTC
v_gene: TRBV28; d_gene: -; abundance: -; j_gene: TRBJ2-1; CDR3aa: CASSLVGGGPRVGEQFF; CDR3nt: TGTGCCAGCAGTTTGGTGGGAGGGGGACCGCGCGTGGGTGAGCAGTTCTTC
v_gene: TRBV6-6; d_gene: TRBD2; abundance: few; j_gene: TRBJ2-1; CDR3aa: CASSYQRERNEQFF; CDR3nt: TGTGCCAGCAGTTACCAGCGGGAGCGCAATGAGCAGTTCTTC
v_gene: TRBV6-1; d_gene: TRBD2; abundance: -; j_gene: TRBJ2-3; CDR3aa: CASSERGGSTTDTQYF; CDR3nt: TGTGCCAGCAGTGAACGAGGCGGGAGTACGACAGATACGCAGTATTTT
v_gene: TRBV7-8; d_gene: -; abundance: once; j_gene: TRBJ2-3; CDR3aa: CASSLNEGKQYF; CDR3nt: TGTGCCAGCAGCCTCAACGAGGGCAAGCAGTATTTT
v_gene: TRBV6-5; d_gene: TRBD1; abundance: few; j_gene: TRBJ1-1; CDR3aa: CASLRGGQMFTEAFF; CDR3nt: TGTGCCAGCCTCCGGGGGGGACAGATGTTTACTGAAGCTTTCTTT
v_gene: TRBV19; d_gene: -; abundance: -; j_gene: TRBJ2-4; CDR3aa: CASSIYASMTNIQYF; CDR3nt: TGTGCCAGTAGTATTTATGCTAGCATGACAAACATTCAGTACTTC
v_gene: TRBV18; d_gene: -; abundance: -; j_gene: TRBJ1-5; CDR3aa: CASSPSRDYQPQHF; CDR3nt: TGTGCCAGCTCACCCTCACGAGACTATCAGCCCCAGCATTTT
v_gene: TRBV5-1; d_gene: -; abundance: -; j_gene: TRBJ2-1; CDR3aa: CASSRDGIRNEQFF; CDR3nt: TGCGCCAGCAGCCGTGACGGGATAAGAAATGAGCAGTTCTTC
v_gene: TRBV18; d_gene: TRBD1; abundance: -; j_gene: TRBJ1-5; CDR3aa: CASSPQTGNQPQHF; CDR3nt: TGTGCCAGCTCACCTCAGACAGGGAATCAGCCCCAGCATTTT